The 5 T cell receptor beta chains reported below all come from one sample, sequenced in a study of T cell responses to AZD1222 COVID-19 vaccine. Profiling relied on immunoSEQ multiplex PCR, and the TCRdb table lists in-frame clones only, not all of them. This table has over 150,000 clones, 70% to 90% appearing once. Sequences were derived from peripheral blood, sampled 28 days after the second AZD1222 dose. The receptors were sampled from an adult who received the AZD1222 COVID-19 vaccine.

The gene calls are TRBV7-6 and TRBJ1-1; D unresolved. In germline, CDR1 is SGHVS, CDR2 FNYEAQ. Between the trimmed V and J ends, which lost 5 bases and 1 base, there was a span of 8 bases. This CDR3 has 13 amino acids. The CDR3 nucleotides read TGTGCCAGCAGCACGCAGGAGAACACTGAAGCTTTCTTT. This translates into CASSTQENTEAFF.

The chain carries TRBV3-1 (or the pseudogene TRBV3-2) and TRBJ1-1; possible D gene TRBD1, 6 bases. The CDR3 runs to 14 residues. Germline V gene lookup returns CDR1 LGHDT and CDR2 YNNKEL (reference sequence). V was pared by 3 bases and J by 0 bases, with 8 bases between. The CDR3 sequence is CASSQGAMNTEAFF. As DNA, the CDR3 is TGTGCCAGCAGCCAGGGGGCGATGAACACTGAAGCTTTCTTT.

This sequence joins TRBV6-5 and TRBJ2-7, with 8 bases matching TRBD2. J lost 2 bases, V lost 2 bases, and 5 bases had no gene match. CDR1 is MNHEY, CDR2 SVGAGI, per germline. The CDR3 has 15 residues. The CDR3 loop reads CASSYRKRGTYEQYF. The CDR3 DNA sequence: TGTGCCAGCAGTTACCGCAAGCGGGGGACCTACGAGCAGTACTTC.

This chain uses TRBV7-9 with TRBJ1-2; D call uncertain. V gave up 2 bases and J gave up 7 bases, with 11 bases separating them. The CDR3 sequence is 13 residues long. Germline assignment: CDR1 SEHNR and CDR2 FQNEAQ (reference sequence). The CDR3 protein is CASSLNDEIGYTF. CDR3 DNA: TGTGCCAGCAGCTTAAACGACGAAATTGGCTACACCTTC.

This clone was seen a single time. The rearrangement joins TRBV29-1 to TRBJ1-6, with D possibly TRBD1 on 5 matching bases. There are 15 residues in the CDR3. V lost 7 bases and J lost 0, with 13 bases in between. Per the germline V gene, CDR1 is SQVTM and CDR2 is ANQGSEA. The CDR3 region is CSARTDSSYNSPLHF. The CDR3, as DNA: TGCAGCGCCCGGACCGACAGCTCCTATAATTCACCCCTCCACTTT.